The clone carrying this TCR beta chain was recorded many times. The record originates from a study of spatial heterogeneity in lung cancer. Noted time point: sample taken at primary tumor resection. Tumor, nontumor lung or frozen PBMC supplied whole RNA, sequenced without sorting. TCRdb itself ran the 5' RACE reads through MiXCR, one entry per CDR3 protein. The sample yields roughly 5,400 distinct CDR3 sequences, approximately 3.9% seen once. The sample here was normal lung tissue next to the tumor, taken at surgery. This TCR derives from a male donor with early-stage non-small cell lung cancer.

The CDR3 sequence: CASSLNGQGAEGAFF. In DNA form, the CDR3 reads TGTGCCAGCAGCTTAAACGGACAGGGGGCTGAAGGGGCTTTCTTT. V and J are TRBV7-3 and TRBJ1-1; 11 nucleotides match TRBD1. J gave up 11 bases and V 1 base, and 9 bases lay outside the gene matches. Germline loops: CDR1 SGHTA, CDR2 FQGTGA. The CDR3 is 15 residues long.